What follows are 20 T cell receptor beta chains derived from one specimen sequenced in a study of blood T cell repertoires in COVID-19. Profiling relied on immunoSEQ multiplex PCR, and the TCRdb table lists in-frame clones only, not all of them. The sample consists of 110,000 to 150,000 clones, 65% to 85% of them appearing once. Input material: peripheral blood. The receptor set was obtained from a woman between 50 and 59 years old with acute or convalescent COVID-19.

V usage is TRBV19 and J usage is TRBJ1-6; possible D gene TRBD1, 6 bases. Germline V lookup: CDR1 LNHDA, CDR2 SQIVND (reference sequence). The CDR3 runs 14 residues. V dropped 3 bases and J dropped 6 bases, with 9 bases sitting between them. CDR3 protein: CASSIAGANSPLHF. The CDR3 DNA reads TGTGCCAGTAGTATCGCAGGGGCTAATTCACCCCTCCACTTT.

The gene calls are TRBV19 and TRBJ1-5; D not certain. This CDR3 contains 16 residues. V lost 5 bases to trimming and J lost 3 bases, with 17 bases between them. Looked up from germline, CDR1 is LNHDA and CDR2 is SQIVND (reference sequence). CDR3 DNA: TGTGCCAGTAGTGGGAGCCTTAGGCAATTCAATCAGCCCCAGCATTTT. Amino acid sequence: CASSGSLRQFNQPQHF. The full variable domain, in which reference TRBV19 and TRBJ1-5 provide the parts outside the CDR3, is DGGITQSPKYLFRKEGQNVTLSCEQNLNHDAMYWYRQDPGQGLRLIYYSQIVNDFQKGDIAEGYSVSREKKESFPLTVTSAQKNPTAFYLCASSGSLRQFNQPQHFGDGTRLSIL.

The J gene is TRBJ1-1, the V gene TRBV7-9, with 9 bases identical to TRBD1. The CDR3 is 16 residues long. Trimming took 5 bases from V and 2 from J; bases not matched to a gene: 9. Per the germline V gene, CDR1 is SEHNR and CDR2 is FQNEAQ (reference sequence). CDR3 region: CASSQQPGQGNTEAFF. In nucleotides, the CDR3 is TGTGCCAGCAGCCAGCAGCCGGGACAGGGAAACACTGAAGCTTTCTTT.

This clone has only a few counts. The chain links TRBV7-2 to TRBJ1-5; 9 bases are a match to TRBD1. From germline, CDR1 is SGHTA and CDR2 FQGNSA. V was clipped by 4 bases and J by 5 bases; unmatched bases: 6. This CDR3 is 15 amino acids long. The CDR3 is CASSSTTGGYQPQHF. The DNA for the CDR3 is TGTGCCAGCAGCTCGACGACAGGGGGTTATCAGCCCCAGCATTTT.

A single count supports this clone. CDR3 in amino acids: CASSLDRETEAFF. DNA of the CDR3: TGTGCCAGCAGCTTGGACCGAGAAACTGAAGCTTTCTTT. The chain recombines TRBV5-4 with TRBJ1-1; D not certain. V lost 0 bases, J lost 5 bases, and 8 bases lay in between. CDR1 SGHNT and CDR2 YYREEE come from the germline V gene (reference sequence). This CDR3 contains 13 residues.

This chain joins TRBV24-1 and TRBJ2-7; tentative D call: TRBD1 (5 bases). CDR1 is KGHDR, CDR2 SFDVKD, per germline. The V end lost 3 bases, the J end lost 7 bases, and 12 bases lay between the germline ends. The CDR3 runs 13 residues. The CDR3 DNA is TGTGCCACCAGTGATGGGGCCCACTGGGAGCAGTACTTC. Translation gives CATSDGAHWEQYF.

This clone was seen a few times. At the DNA level, this CDR3 is encoded by other sequences in the same sample as well. This sequence joins TRBV11-2 and TRBJ2-7, with a tentative D call TRBD1 (5 bases). Germline CDR1 reads SGHAT; CDR2 reads FQNNGV. Trimming took 0 bases from V and 3 from J, leaving 6 bases between them. The CDR3 sequence is 13 residues long. This CDR3 reads CASSLDRGYEQYF. DNA of the CDR3: TGTGCCAGCAGCTTAGATAGGGGCTACGAGCAGTACTTC.

The table lists this clone with a count of one. The genes are TRBV6-2 or TRBV6-3 and TRBJ2-1; D possibly corresponds to TRBD1 (5 bases). V was cut by 0 bases and J by 5 bases, with 5 bases left in between. This CDR3 comprises 13 residues. Germline V gene data show CDR1 as MNHEY and CDR2 as SVGEGT. As DNA, the CDR3 is TGTGCCAGCAGTTACTCAGGGGACAATGAGCAGTTCTTC. Its protein is CASSYSGDNEQFF.

The rearrangement links TRBV5-1 to TRBJ2-2, with D maybe TRBD1 (6 bases). Germline loops: CDR1 SGHRS, CDR2 YFSETQ. The CDR3 sequence is 15 residues long. V was shortened by 7 bases and J by 2 bases, with 15 bases between the two germline ends. The CDR3 region has the DNA TGCGCCAGCGGGGTCCAGGGGTTCAACACCGGGGAGCTGTTTTTT. It translates to CASGVQGFNTGELFF.

The CDR3 coding sequence is TGTGCCAGCAGCCAAGCGAGGACTGAAGCTTTCTTT. Protein sequence: CASSQARTEAFF. V gene TRBV3-1 (or the pseudogene TRBV3-2) combines with J gene TRBJ1-1; D call uncertain. This CDR3 contains 12 residues. V was trimmed by 1 base and J by 5 bases, leaving 5 bases between them. Germline V CDR1 and CDR2: LGHDT, YNNKEL (reference sequence).

The rearrangement uses TRBV5-1 and TRBJ2-7, with no clear D. CDR1 SGHRS and CDR2 YFSETQ come from the germline V gene. The CDR3 length is 15 residues. Trimming took off 0 bases at V and 0 bases at J, with 10 bases between the two ends. CDR3 sequence (DNA): TGCGCCAGCAGCTTGGCGACGGAGTTCTCCTACGAGCAGTACTTC. Protein: CASSLATEFSYEQYF.

The count of this clone is one. This chain uses TRBV19 with TRBJ1-5; 10 bases map to TRBD1. Germline CDR1 is LNHDA and CDR2 is SQIVND (reference sequence). The CDR3 extends over 14 amino acids. With V trimmed by 7 bases and J by 16 bases, 16 bases remained unmatched. The CDR3 is CASTAGTGAFPSHF. The DNA of the CDR3 is TGTGCCAGTACCGCCGGGACAGGGGCATTCCCCAGTCATTTT.

This clone was detected only a few times. The rearrangement joins TRBV25-1 to TRBJ1-4; no clear D. CDR3 size: 12 residues. The V and J ends lost 10 bases and 10 bases respectively, with 16 bases between them. Germline values: CDR1 MGHDK, CDR2 SYGVNS. CDR3 in amino acids: CAIPKQTVKLFF. In nucleotides, the CDR3 is TGTGCCATCCCCAAGCAAACAGTAAAACTGTTTTTT.

The V and J genes are TRBV18 and TRBJ1-2; 8 bases fit TRBD1. Germline CDR1 is KGHSH and CDR2 is LQKENI. There are 16 residues in the CDR3. V lost 3 bases to trimming and J lost 2 bases; unmatched junction nucleotides: 8. The CDR3 nucleotides are TGTGCCAGCTCACCGTCGGCACAGGGGGGAAACTATGGCTACACCTTC. Translating gives CASSPSAQGGNYGYTF. The full variable domain, with the rest looked up from reference TRBV18 and TRBJ1-2, is NAGVMQNPRHLVRRRGQEARLRCSPMKGHSHVYWYRQLPEEGLKFMVYLQKENIIDESGMPKERFSAEFPKEGPSILRIQQVVRGDSAAYFCASSPSAQGGNYGYTFGSGTRLTVV.

The J gene is TRBJ2-7, the V gene TRBV7-3; 8 nucleotides match TRBD2. The germline gives CDR1 SGHTA, CDR2 FQGTGA. V gave up 5 bases and J gave up 1 base; unmatched junction bases: 4. The CDR3 is 14 amino acids. As DNA, the CDR3 is TGTGCCAGCAGCCCCGGACTAGCTTCCTACGAGCAGTACTTC. Its protein product is CASSPGLASYEQYF.

In DNA form, the CDR3 reads TGTGCCAGCAGTCGGAGCATGCTAGGGGACAGCGGTGAAAAACTGTTTTTT. It is translated as CASSRSMLGDSGEKLFF. J is TRBJ1-4 and V is TRBV11-2; 7 bases align to TRBD1. Germline trimming cut 6 bases from V and 7 bases from J; bases unmatched to any gene: 17. This CDR3 comprises 17 residues. Germline assignment: CDR1 SGHAT and CDR2 FQNNGV.

The chain couples TRBV29-1 to TRBJ1-4, with D possibly TRBD1 on 6 matching bases. Trimming left V 5 bases short and J 6 bases short, with 13 bases between. The CDR3 runs to 13 residues. Per germline, CDR1 SQVTM and CDR2 ANQGSEA. The CDR3 nucleotides are TGCAGCGTTTACCGGACAGCGGATGAAAAACTGTTTTTT. Encoded protein: CSVYRTADEKLFF.

The CDR3 is CASSIQADINYGYTF. For the CDR3, the DNA is TGTGCCAGTAGTATTCAGGCAGATATTAACTATGGCTACACCTTC. This chain joins TRBV19 and TRBJ1-2; D remains ambiguous. The CDR3 is 15 residues long. Germline-derived CDR1 and CDR2 are LNHDA and SQIVND (reference sequence). V dropped 3 bases and J dropped 1 base, with 12 bases sitting between them.

The rearrangement uses TRBV4-2 and TRBJ1-4; TRBD1 aligns across 7 bases. The CDR3 totals 15 residues. V dropped 1 base and J dropped 6; count of bases not matched to a gene: 5. CDR1 LGHNA and CDR2 YNFKEQ come from the germline V gene. CDR3 bases: TGTGCCAGCAGCCAAGTCCCCGGGACAGATGAAAAACTGTTTTTT. It is translated as CASSQVPGTDEKLFF.

This rearrangement joins TRBV29-1 to TRBJ1-1; 10 bases are shared with TRBD1. V lost 8 bases and J lost 5; bases outside the gene matches: 11. The CDR3 runs 14 residues. The germline CDR1 and CDR2 sequences are SQVTM and ANQGSEA. The chain's CDR3 is CSTGTGASYTEAFF. DNA for the CDR3: TGCAGCACCGGGACAGGGGCCTCCTATACTGAAGCTTTCTTT.